This T cell receptor (beta chain) was profiled in a study of blood T cells in healthy people across ages. A J-beta primer mix and a sample-barcoded 5' primer were used in a second PCR of about 6 to 12 cycles. Carrying 12 random nucleotides, a template-switch adaptor labeled each individual cDNA molecule. Using its own MiXCR run on the 5' RACE reads, TCRdb lists one record per CDR3 protein. The sample records 1.5 million to 2 million distinct CDR3 sequences, 40% to 55% being singletons. Concerning this clonotype: Its specificity is unknown.

Trimming removed 4 bases at V and 7 bases at J, with 11 bases between. Germline-derived CDR1 and CDR2 are SGHDT and YYEEEE. The CDR3 is 12 amino acids. Study conclusions and caveats: Unsorted PBMCs ruled out conclusive naive versus antigen-experienced comparison.

V is TRBV5-6 and J is TRBJ2-5; D call uncertain. The sequenced sample was blood. The clonotype comes from a woman between 40 and 55 years old in good health. CDR3 sequence reads: CASSIYLRTQYF. The DNA for the CDR3 is TGTGCCAGCAGCATATATCTAAGGACCCAGTACTTC.